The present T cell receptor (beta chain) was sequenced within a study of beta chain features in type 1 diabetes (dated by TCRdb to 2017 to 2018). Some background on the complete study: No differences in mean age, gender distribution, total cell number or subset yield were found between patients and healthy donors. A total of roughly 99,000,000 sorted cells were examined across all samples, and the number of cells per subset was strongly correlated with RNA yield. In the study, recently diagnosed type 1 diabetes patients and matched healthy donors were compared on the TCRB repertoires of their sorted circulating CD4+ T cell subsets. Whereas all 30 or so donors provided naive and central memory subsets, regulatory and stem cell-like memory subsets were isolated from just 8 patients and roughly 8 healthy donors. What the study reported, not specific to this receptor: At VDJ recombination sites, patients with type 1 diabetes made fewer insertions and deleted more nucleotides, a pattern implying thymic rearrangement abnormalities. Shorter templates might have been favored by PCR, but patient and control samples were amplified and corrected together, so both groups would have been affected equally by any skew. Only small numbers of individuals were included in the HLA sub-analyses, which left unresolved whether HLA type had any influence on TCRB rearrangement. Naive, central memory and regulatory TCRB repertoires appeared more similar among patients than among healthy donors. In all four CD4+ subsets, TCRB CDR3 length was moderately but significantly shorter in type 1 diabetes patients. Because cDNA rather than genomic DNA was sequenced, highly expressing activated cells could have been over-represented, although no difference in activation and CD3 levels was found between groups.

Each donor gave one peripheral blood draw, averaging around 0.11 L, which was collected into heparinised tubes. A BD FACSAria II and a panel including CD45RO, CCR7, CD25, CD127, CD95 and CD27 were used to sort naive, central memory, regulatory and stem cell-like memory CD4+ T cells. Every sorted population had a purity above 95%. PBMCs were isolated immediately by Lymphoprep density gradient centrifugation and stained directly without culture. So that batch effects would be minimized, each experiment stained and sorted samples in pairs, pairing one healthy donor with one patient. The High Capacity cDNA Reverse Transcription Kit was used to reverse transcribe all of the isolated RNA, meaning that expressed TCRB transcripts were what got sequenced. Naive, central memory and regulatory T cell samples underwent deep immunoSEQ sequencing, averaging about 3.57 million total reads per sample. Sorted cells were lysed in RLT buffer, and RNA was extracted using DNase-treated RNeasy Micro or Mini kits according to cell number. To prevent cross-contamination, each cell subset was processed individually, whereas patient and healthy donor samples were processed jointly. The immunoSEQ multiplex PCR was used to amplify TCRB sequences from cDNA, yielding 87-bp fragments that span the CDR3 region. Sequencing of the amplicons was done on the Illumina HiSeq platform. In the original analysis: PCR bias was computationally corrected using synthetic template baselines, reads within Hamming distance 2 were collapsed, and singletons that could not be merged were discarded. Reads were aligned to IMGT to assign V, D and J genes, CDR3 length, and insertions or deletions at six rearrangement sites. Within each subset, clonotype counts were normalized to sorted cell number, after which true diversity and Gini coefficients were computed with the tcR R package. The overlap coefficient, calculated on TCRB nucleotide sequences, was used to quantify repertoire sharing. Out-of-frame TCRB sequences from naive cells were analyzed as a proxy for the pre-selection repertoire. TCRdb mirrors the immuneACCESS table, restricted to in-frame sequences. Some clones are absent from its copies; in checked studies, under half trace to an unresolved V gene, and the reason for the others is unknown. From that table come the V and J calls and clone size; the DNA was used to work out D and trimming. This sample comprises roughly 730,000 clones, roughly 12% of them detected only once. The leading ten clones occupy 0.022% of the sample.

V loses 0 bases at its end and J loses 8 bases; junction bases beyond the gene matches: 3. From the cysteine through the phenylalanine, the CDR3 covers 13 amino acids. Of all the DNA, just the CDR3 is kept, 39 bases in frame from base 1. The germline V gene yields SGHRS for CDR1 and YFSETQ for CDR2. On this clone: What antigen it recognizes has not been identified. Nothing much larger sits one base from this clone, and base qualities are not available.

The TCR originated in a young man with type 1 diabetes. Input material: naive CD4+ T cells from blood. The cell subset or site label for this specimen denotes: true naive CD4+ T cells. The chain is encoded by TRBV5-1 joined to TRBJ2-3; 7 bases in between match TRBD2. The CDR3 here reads CASSLGTSGTQYF. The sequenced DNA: TGCGCCAGCAGCTTGGGGACTAGTGGTACGCAGTATTTT.